Below, 30 T cell receptor beta chains from the same sample are listed, as sequenced in a study of beta chain features in type 1 diabetes (dated 2018 in TCRdb). Here is what the overall study found, with its caveats: In all four CD4+ subsets, TCRB CDR3 length was moderately but significantly shorter in type 1 diabetes patients.

Library construction relied on the immunoSEQ multiplex PCR assay. The entire isolated RNA was reverse transcribed using the High Capacity cDNA Reverse Transcription Kit, and thus expressed TCRB transcripts were sequenced. This is the immuneACCESS table as TCRdb keeps it, with only in-frame sequences that have V and J called. A part of the clones is gone; compared with another copy, unresolved V genes explain less than half, and the rest is unexplained. This sample has about 180,000 clones in its table, and approximately 7.8% of those were observed once. The ten largest clones take up approximately 0.85% of the sample. Antigens of these TCRs are unknown. The sample was central memory CD4+ T cells from blood. The receptors derive from a woman in her thirties or forties with type 1 diabetes.

This clone was counted between two and nine times. This rearrangement joins TRBV15 to TRBJ2-2; 10 bases map to TRBD2. J gave up 4 bases and V 5 bases, and 4 bases lay outside the gene matches. Germline loops: CDR1 LNHNV, CDR2 YYDKDF (reference sequence). The CDR3 is made up of 15 amino acids. The CDR3: CATSPGLAATGELFF. The CDR3 region has the DNA TGTGCCACCAGCCCCGGACTAGCGGCCACCGGGGAGCTGTTTTTT. The complete variable domain, with remaining parts taken from reference TRBV15 and TRBJ2-2, reads DAMVIQNPRYQVTQFGKPVTLSCSQTLNHNVMYWYQQKSSQAPKLLFHYYDKDFNNEADTPDNFQSRRPNTSFCFLDIRSPGLGDTAMYLCATSPGLAATGELFFGEGSRLTVL.

The V call is TRBV7-2, the J call TRBJ1-3; D is uncertain. Deletions cut 2 bases from V and 2 bases from J, with 7 bases between. This CDR3 has 14 amino acids. Germline loops: CDR1 SGHTA, CDR2 FQGNSA. CDR3 sequence: CASSLSRTGNTIYF. The DNA of the CDR3 is TGTGCCAGCAGCTTATCGAGGACTGGAAACACCATATATTTT.

This clone was recorded at least ten times. The chain employs TRBV11-2 and TRBJ1-1; D is ambiguous. The CDR3 spans 12 residues. V lost 5 bases to trimming and J lost 4 bases, with 8 bases between them. CDR1 is SGHAT, CDR2 FQNNGV, per germline. The CDR3 DNA is TGTGCCAGCAGCCACGAGGCCACTGAAGCTTTCTTT. Residues: CASSHEATEAFF.

The rearrangement links TRBV11-2 to TRBJ2-2; TRBD2 matches 14 bases. The CDR3 loop spans 18 amino acids. CDR1 SGHAT and CDR2 FQNNGV come from the germline V gene. Trimming removed 0 bases from V and 5 bases from J; junction bases left unmatched: 5. CDR3 loop: CASSLDLRLAGGTGELFF. The CDR3 coding sequence is TGTGCCAGCAGCTTAGATCTACGACTAGCGGGAGGGACCGGGGAGCTGTTTTTT.

The chain has TRBV6-6 and TRBJ2-7; 7 bases align to TRBD1. The CDR3 spans 14 residues. Germline V gene lookup returns CDR1 MNHNY and CDR2 SVGAGI (reference sequence). Trimming took 6 bases from V and 1 from J; bases not matched to a gene: 6. CDR3 loop: CASSHGTVSYEQYF. The CDR3 DNA reads as TGTGCCAGCAGCCACGGGACAGTTTCCTACGAGCAGTACTTC.

This clone has more than one count but fewer than ten. The V and J genes are TRBV9 and TRBJ1-1, with a weak D call TRBD1 (6 bases). The CDR3 consists of 14 residues. Germline CDR1 SGDLS, CDR2 YYNGEE. V lost 4 bases and J lost 4, with 14 bases in between. CDR3 DNA: TGTGCCAGCAGCCCCCTAGGGGGGGTCACTGAAGCTTTCTTT. Translating gives CASSPLGGVTEAFF.

The J gene is TRBJ1-6, the V gene TRBV9, with 12 bases matching TRBD1. CDR3 size: 16 residues. CDR1 and CDR2 (germline): SGDLS, YYNGEE. Trimming took 3 bases from V and 8 from J; bases not matched to a gene: 6. The CDR3 loop is CASSGGQGATDSPLHF. The CDR3, as DNA: TGTGCCAGCAGCGGGGGACAGGGGGCTACCGATTCACCCCTCCACTTT.

This clone was seen more than once but under ten times. This chain uses TRBV28 with TRBJ1-2; 7 nucleotides align to TRBD1. Per germline, CDR1 MDHEN and CDR2 SYDVKM. The CDR3 totals 13 residues. J was trimmed by 7 bases and V by 5 bases; bases with no gene match: 7. The CDR3 sequence is CASSIRGPGGYTF. CDR3 nucleotides: TGTGCCAGCAGTATAAGGGGGCCGGGTGGCTACACCTTC.

This sequence joins TRBV5-6 and TRBJ2-1, with D possibly matching TRBD1 (5 bases). Deletions cut 0 bases from V and 0 bases from J, with 10 bases between. CDR1 and CDR2 from the germline V gene are SGHDT and YYEEEE. The CDR3 loop spans 16 amino acids. In nucleotides, the CDR3 is TGTGCCAGCAGCTTGGATGGCAGGGACTCCTACAATGAGCAGTTCTTC. Its protein product is CASSLDGRDSYNEQFF. Filled out from reference TRBV5-6 and TRBJ2-1, the complete variable domain reads DAGVTQSPTHLIKTRGQQVTLRCSPKSGHDTVSWYQQALGQGPQFIFQYYEEEERQRGNFPDRFSGHQFPNYSSELNVNALLLGDSALYLCASSLDGRDSYNEQFFGPGTRLTVL.

For the CDR3, the DNA is TGTGCCAGCAGTTTAGAGACTGACCGTTATGGCTACACCTTC. Its translation: CASSLETDRYGYTF. V is TRBV28 and J is TRBJ1-2; the D is unclear. Per germline, CDR1 MDHEN and CDR2 SYDVKM. CDR3 length: 14 amino acids. Deletions cut 2 bases from V and 5 bases from J, with 12 bases between.

This clone was seen many times. This chain uses TRBV28 with TRBJ2-1; 13 bases map to TRBD2. The CDR3 consists of 14 residues. CDR1 MDHEN and CDR2 SYDVKM come from the germline V gene. The junction had 6 bases not matched to a gene; V was cut back by 6 bases and J by 10 bases. For the CDR3, the DNA is TGTGCCAGCAGAGGACTAGCGGGAGTGCGCGAGCAGTTCTTC. As protein: CASRGLAGVREQFF.

This clone was found a few times. The rearrangement joins TRBV4-2 to TRBJ1-6; D gene unclear. Germline CDR1 is LGHNA and CDR2 is YNFKEQ. This CDR3 is 16 amino acids long. With 1 base removed from V and 10 bases from J, the gap between germline ends came to 17 bases. CDR3 in DNA: TGTGCCAGCAGCCAAGGGAATATCCTAGAGGCCTCACCCCTCCACTTT. The encoded protein is CASSQGNILEASPLHF.

This chain uses TRBV27 with TRBJ2-7; 10 bases line up with TRBD1. The V gene end was trimmed by 1 base and the J gene end by 5 bases; junction bases not matched to a gene: 2. Germline assignment: CDR1 MNHEY and CDR2 SMNVEV (reference sequence). CDR3 size: 14 residues. As DNA, the CDR3 is TGTGCCAGCAGTTTATTGGGACAGGGGAACGAGCAGTACTTC. It encodes CASSLLGQGNEQYF.

The chain couples TRBV13 to TRBJ2-6; TRBD2 is a possible D gene (6 bases). V was shortened by 0 bases and J by 2 bases, with 8 bases between the two germline ends. CDR1 and CDR2 from the germline V gene are PRHDT and FYEKMQ (reference sequence). CDR3 size: 16 residues. The CDR3 nucleotides read TGTGCCAGCAGCTTAGGGCGCGGGGCTGGGGCCAACGTCCTGACTTTC. It encodes CASSLGRGAGANVLTF. Looking up the rest from reference TRBV13 and TRBJ2-6 gives the full variable domain: AAGVIQSPRHLIKEKRETATLKCYPIPRHDTVYWYQQGPGQDPQFLISFYEKMQSDKGSIPDRFSAQQFSDYHSELNMSSLELGDSALYFCASSLGRGAGANVLTFGAGSRLTVL.

This chain links TRBV7-3 with TRBJ2-1; D is unresolved. The CDR3 totals 13 residues. Germline CDR1 reads SGHTA; CDR2 reads FQGTGA. V lost 6 bases and J 6 bases, leaving 12 bases between the germline ends. The CDR3 DNA is TGTGCCAGCAGTCAAACCAGCGCCAATGAGCAGTTCTTC. Translation gives CASSQTSANEQFF.

This clone was counted only a few times. The chain is built from TRBV11-1 and TRBJ2-5; 7 nucleotides agree with TRBD1. Germline V lookup: CDR1 SGHAT, CDR2 FQDESV (reference sequence). V was pared by 5 bases and J by 5 bases, with 11 bases of the junction left unmatched. The CDR3 sequence is 15 residues long. The CDR3 sequence: CASSPPQGVEETQYF. The CDR3 nucleotides are TGTGCCAGCAGCCCCCCCCAGGGGGTCGAGGAGACCCAGTACTTC.

This clone was counted only a few times. The same CDR3 can be traced to other DNA sequences in this sample. This chain uses TRBV6-5 with TRBJ2-5, with a weak D call TRBD1 (7 bases). V was pared by 6 bases and J by 5 bases, with 13 bases between. The germline V gene has CDR1 MNHEY and CDR2 SVGAGI. The length of the CDR3 is 13 residues. CDR3 sequence (DNA): TGTGCCAGCAGGCCAGGGGGGAAGGAGACCCAGTACTTC. Residues: CASRPGGKETQYF.

The rearrangement uses TRBV2 and TRBJ2-1; D may be TRBD2 (5 bases). CDR3 length: 13 amino acids. With 11 bases removed from V and 0 bases from J, the gap between germline ends came to 11 bases. Germline CDR1 SNHLY, CDR2 FYNNEI. The CDR3 loop reads CAGSVLSYNEQFF. The CDR3, as DNA: TGTGCCGGTAGCGTTCTCTCCTACAATGAGCAGTTCTTC. Using reference TRBV2 and TRBJ2-1 for the parts outside the CDR3, the full variable domain is EPEVTQTPSHQVTQMGQEVILRCVPISNHLYFYWYRQILGQKVEFLVSFYNNEISEKSEIFDDQFSVERPDGSNFTLKIRSTKLEDSAMYFCAGSVLSYNEQFFGPGTRLTVL.

The gene calls are TRBV25-1 and TRBJ2-7; 11 bases line up with TRBD2. Germline V CDR1 and CDR2: MGHDK, SYGVNS. This CDR3 contains 13 residues. Trimming took 8 bases from V and 3 from J; bases not matched to a gene: 3. The DNA of the CDR3 is TGTGCCAGCGGACTAGCGGGTCTCTACGAGCAGTACTTC. Translation: CASGLAGLYEQYF.

The table lists this clone with a few counts. CDR3 sequence reads: CASSTWGQLEAFF. The CDR3 nucleotides read TGTGCCAGCAGCACGTGGGGACAGCTTGAAGCTTTCTTT. The chain links TRBV7-3 to TRBJ1-1, with TRBD1 identical over 7 bases. The CDR3 runs 13 residues. Germline V gene data show CDR1 as SGHTA and CDR2 as FQGTGA. Unmatched junction bases numbered 7, after V lost 5 bases and J lost 7 bases.

There are a few counts of this clone. The chain is built from TRBV6-1 and TRBJ1-2, with D possibly being TRBD1 (5 bases). The CDR3 runs to 13 residues. The V end lost 3 bases, the J end lost 6 bases, and 11 bases lay between the germline ends. In germline, CDR1 is MNHNS, CDR2 SASEGT. The chain's CDR3 is CASSEVWGDGYTF. The DNA for the CDR3 is TGTGCCAGCAGTGAGGTCTGGGGCGATGGCTACACCTTC.

This clone was found a few times. The chain uses TRBV5-6 and TRBJ1-5; perhaps TRBD1 as D (6 bases). CDR1 is SGHDT, CDR2 YYEEEE, per germline. This CDR3 is 15 amino acids long. V lost 6 bases and J lost 2, with 15 bases in between. CDR3 amino acids: CASNWGGLGNQPQHF. The CDR3 region has the DNA TGTGCCAGCAACTGGGGGGGGCTAGGCAATCAGCCCCAGCATTTT. The full variable domain, its missing parts supplied by reference TRBV5-6 and TRBJ1-5, is DAGVTQSPTHLIKTRGQQVTLRCSPKSGHDTVSWYQQALGQGPQFIFQYYEEEERQRGNFPDRFSGHQFPNYSSELNVNALLLGDSALYLCASNWGGLGNQPQHFGDGTRLSIL.

This clone showed up just a few times. The CDR3 sequence: CASSVGGQSYEQYF. Here the CDR3 DNA reads TGTGCCAGCAGCGTCGGGGGACAGAGCTACGAGCAGTACTTC. The chain links TRBV9 to TRBJ2-7; perhaps TRBD1 as D (7 bases). The CDR3 has 14 amino acids. CDR1 and CDR2 (germline): SGDLS, YYNGEE. The V end lost 2 bases, the J end lost 3 bases, and 12 bases lay between the germline ends.

The sample holds a few counts of this clone. The rearrangement links TRBV7-2 to TRBJ2-1, with D perhaps TRBD2 (6 bases). In germline, CDR1 is SGHTA, CDR2 FQGNSA. V lost 5 bases, J lost 10 bases, and 18 bases lay in between. The CDR3 runs 14 residues. This chain's CDR3 is CASSPQTSLSEQFF. The CDR3 DNA sequence: TGTGCCAGCAGCCCCCAAACTAGCCTATCCGAGCAGTTCTTC.

The rearrangement joins TRBV7-9 to TRBJ2-1; TRBD2 is a possible D gene (5 bases). The germline gives CDR1 SEHNR, CDR2 FQNEAQ (reference sequence). This CDR3 is 15 amino acids long. V was pared by 0 bases and J by 11 bases, with 17 bases between. CDR3 sequence: CASSLARDSDWKQFF. The CDR3 coding sequence is TGTGCCAGCAGCTTAGCGAGGGATAGCGATTGGAAGCAGTTCTTC.

This clone was picked up many times. V is TRBV28 and J is TRBJ1-1; maybe TRBD1 (6 bases). In germline, CDR1 is MDHEN, CDR2 SYDVKM. CDR3 length: 15 residues. The V end was cut by 4 bases, the J end by 1 base, with 13 bases between. CDR3 region: CASSSSGVANTEAFF. The CDR3, as DNA: TGTGCCAGCAGTTCATCAGGGGTGGCGAACACTGAAGCTTTCTTT.

The chain joins TRBV2 to TRBJ2-7, with D possibly TRBD1 on 6 matching bases. Germline CDR1 is SNHLY and CDR2 is FYNNEI. The V end was cut by 6 bases, the J end by 2 bases, with 17 bases between. This CDR3 is 15 amino acids long. CDR3 in DNA: TGTGCCAGCAGCCTGGGACACCCGGGAACCTACGAGCAGTACTTC. Amino acids: CASSLGHPGTYEQYF.

This clone has at least ten counts. The chain employs TRBV19 and TRBJ2-3, with TRBD1 as a possible D gene (5 bases). Germline CDR1 LNHDA, CDR2 SQIVND (reference sequence). The CDR3 spans 15 residues. V was pared by 10 bases and J by 0 bases, with 17 bases between. CDR3 protein: CATRSTGFSTDTQYF. The CDR3 bases are TGTGCCACACGTTCAACAGGTTTTAGCACAGATACGCAGTATTTT.

The rearrangement links TRBV5-1 to TRBJ2-2, with D perhaps matching TRBD1 (7 bases). The CDR3 runs to 14 residues. The V gene's germline CDR1 is SGHRS and CDR2 YFSETQ. Trimming took off 4 bases at V and 4 bases at J, with 11 bases between the two ends. The CDR3 DNA sequence: TGCGCCAGCAGCCCCCAGGGGGGCACCGGGGAGCTGTTTTTT. Residues: CASSPQGGTGELFF.

This clone was recorded a few times. This chain joins TRBV14 and TRBJ1-4; 7 bases match TRBD1. Per germline, CDR1 SGHDN and CDR2 FVKESK. This CDR3 region has 15 residues. J was trimmed by 7 bases and V by 5 bases; bases with no gene match: 10. The CDR3 reads CASSENRGWGEKLFF. As DNA, the CDR3 is TGTGCCAGCAGCGAAAACAGGGGTTGGGGTGAAAAACTGTTTTTT. The whole variable domain, remainder taken from reference TRBV14 and TRBJ1-4, is EAGVTQFPSHSVIEKGQTVTLRCDPISGHDNLYWYRRVMGKEIKFLLHFVKESKQDESGMPNNRFLAERTGGTYSTLKVQPAELEDSGVYFCASSENRGWGEKLFFGSGTQLSVL.